The 25 T cell receptor beta chains in this list originate from one sample, sequenced in a study of T cell repertoires in cytomegalovirus infection. TCRdb processed the reads anew with MiXCR; each CDR3 protein has one entry. The profile shows nearly 700,000 distinct CDR3 sequences, 30% to 35% of them singletons. The antigens of these receptors remain unknown. Sequencing used cultured PBMCs, obtained from culture after CMV antigen stimulation. These TCRs come from a human donor in good health (CMV status not recorded). Some clones in this sample may be carry-over from other donors' samples.

This sequence joins TRBV20-1 and TRBJ1-5; 7 bases fit TRBD1. CDR1 and CDR2 from the germline V gene are DFQATT and SNEGSKA (reference sequence). J gave up 10 bases and V 6 bases, and 12 bases lay outside the gene matches. This CDR3 is built from 13 residues. CDR3 bases: TGCAGTGCACAAGGGGGCGCGGGTCCTCCCCAGCATTTT. Translated, it gives CSAQGGAGPPQHF.

The rearrangement joins TRBV20-1 to TRBJ2-3; D remains unclear. CDR3 length: 10 amino acids. Between the trimmed V and J ends, which lost 3 bases and 9 bases, there was a span of 7 bases. Germline CDR1 DFQATT, CDR2 SNEGSKA (reference sequence). In DNA, the CDR3 is TGCAGTGCTAGGCATCAAACGCAGTATTTT. Amino acid sequence: CSARHQTQYF.

This clonotype was counted between two and nine times. The chain is built from TRBV12-3 or TRBV12-4 and TRBJ1-4; D is possibly TRBD1 (5 bases). The CDR3 extends over 14 amino acids. V was clipped by 2 bases and J by 6 bases, with 10 bases between them. This CDR3 is CASSLYGGDEKLFF. Written as DNA, the CDR3 is TGTGCCAGCAGTTTATACGGGGGGGATGAAAAACTGTTTTTT.

The V and J genes are TRBV19 and TRBJ2-1, with D perhaps matching TRBD2 (6 bases). Looked up from germline, CDR1 is LNHDA and CDR2 is SQIVND (reference sequence). V was shortened by 3 bases and J by 5 bases, with 11 bases between the two germline ends. The CDR3 sequence is 14 residues long. This chain's CDR3 is CASSMYGGHNEQFF. The CDR3 DNA is TGTGCCAGTAGTATGTACGGGGGTCACAATGAGCAGTTCTTC.

This clonotype has a single count. The chain joins TRBV4-1 to TRBJ2-1; 9 positions agree with TRBD1. Per the germline V gene, CDR1 is MGHRA and CDR2 is YSYEKL. This CDR3 has 17 amino acids. The V segment lost 4 bases and the J segment 0 bases; nucleotides outside the gene matches: 7. This chain's CDR3 is CASSPEGQGSSYNEQFF. The CDR3 DNA is TGCGCCAGCAGCCCCGAGGGACAGGGAAGCTCCTACAATGAGCAGTTCTTC.

The gene calls are TRBV20-1 and TRBJ2-1, with 8 nucleotides matching TRBD2. Looked up from germline, CDR1 is DFQATT and CDR2 is SNEGSKA (reference sequence). V was clipped by 6 bases and J by 6 bases; unmatched bases: 10. The CDR3 spans 14 residues. CDR3 residues: CSAFRSGRGNEQFF. The CDR3 DNA follows: TGCAGTGCCTTCCGCAGCGGGAGAGGCAATGAGCAGTTCTTC.

The chain is built from TRBV5-5 and TRBJ2-5; D remains unclear. The germline V gene has CDR1 SGHKS and CDR2 YYEKEE (reference sequence). Between the trimmed V and J ends, which lost 2 bases and 1 base, there was a span of 9 bases. The CDR3 is 14 residues long. CDR3 protein: CASSFRTLQETQYF. As DNA, the CDR3 is TGTGCCAGCAGCTTTCGAACCCTCCAAGAGACCCAGTACTTC.

This clonotype was picked up many times. The chain joins TRBV7-2 to TRBJ2-3, with no clear D. V was pared by 5 bases and J by 8 bases, with 11 bases between. Germline V lookup: CDR1 SGHTA, CDR2 FQGNSA. This CDR3 has 12 residues. CDR3 DNA: TGTGCCAGCAGCCCCCTGCGGAGTACGCAGTATTTT. This codes for CASSPLRSTQYF.

The V call is TRBV7-2, the J call TRBJ2-7; TRBD2 matches at 16 bases. The CDR3 contains 14 residues. Per the germline V gene, CDR1 is SGHTA and CDR2 is FQGNSA. Trimming cost V 5 bases and J 10 bases; bases outside gene matches: 5. CDR3 in amino acids: CASSPGLAGGDQYF. The CDR3 region has the DNA TGTGCCAGCAGCCCGGGACTAGCGGGAGGGGATCAGTACTTC.

This clonotype was seen ten or more times. The chain links TRBV7-2 to TRBJ2-7, with D unclear. V was pared by 3 bases and J by 6 bases, with 12 bases between. Germline assignment: CDR1 SGHTA and CDR2 FQGNSA. This CDR3 region has 13 residues. CDR3: CASSFSGSLEQYF. CDR3 sequence (DNA): TGTGCCAGCAGCTTTTCCGGGTCTCTCGAGCAGTACTTC. The whole variable domain, filled in from reference TRBV7-2 and TRBJ2-7, reads GAGVSQSPSNKVTEKGKDVELRCDPISGHTALYWYRQSLGQGLEFLIYFQGNSAPDKSGLPSDRFSAERTGGSVSTLTIQRTQQEDSAVYLCASSFSGSLEQYFGPGTRLTVT.

This clonotype was counted at least ten times. The chain links TRBV7-2 to TRBJ2-7; D is unclear. CDR3 size: 14 residues. Germline assignment: CDR1 SGHTA and CDR2 FQGNSA. The V end was cut by 2 bases, the J end by 2 bases, with 10 bases between. The CDR3 region has the DNA TGTGCCAGCAGCTTATCACGTATCACCTACGAGCAGTACTTC. Its translation: CASSLSRITYEQYF.

In this sample, this clonotype turned up a few times. The V and J genes are TRBV6-1 and TRBJ2-3, with D unresolved. Germline CDR1 MNHNS, CDR2 SASEGT. Between the trimmed V and J ends, which lost 6 bases and 0 bases, there was a span of 13 bases. The CDR3 extends over 15 amino acids. Here the CDR3 DNA reads TGTGCCAGCAGGGTCAGCGCGACTAGCACAGATACGCAGTATTTT. The encoded protein is CASRVSATSTDTQYF.

This clonotype was recorded many times. The rearrangement links TRBV7-2 to TRBJ2-4; D possibly uses TRBD1 or TRBD2 (5 bases each). In germline, CDR1 is SGHTA, CDR2 FQGNSA. Trimming left V 5 bases short and J 4 bases short, with 15 bases between. The CDR3 length is 15 residues. This CDR3 is CASSTPGRLKNIQYF. DNA for the CDR3: TGTGCCAGCAGCACCCCGGGACGGTTAAAAAACATTCAGTACTTC.

The chain joins TRBV20-1 to TRBJ2-1, with TRBD2 identical over 8 bases. Germline trimming cut 3 bases from V and 4 bases from J; bases unmatched to any gene: 5. CDR1 and CDR2 from the germline V gene are DFQATT and SNEGSKA (reference sequence). This CDR3 contains 14 residues. The chain's CDR3 is CSASTGGGYNEQFF. For the CDR3, the DNA is TGCAGTGCTAGCACGGGGGGGGGGTACAATGAGCAGTTCTTC.

The J gene is TRBJ2-1, the V gene TRBV2, with unresolved D. V lost 4 bases and J 8 bases, leaving 18 bases between the germline ends. Germline V gives CDR1 SNHLY, CDR2 FYNNEI. This CDR3 has 15 residues. CDR3 protein: CASSGNWQSIDEQFF. In DNA, the CDR3 is TGTGCCAGCAGTGGTAACTGGCAGTCGATCGATGAGCAGTTCTTC.

The chain has TRBV5-1 and TRBJ1-1; D gene ambiguous. Germline loops: CDR1 SGHRS, CDR2 YFSETQ. The CDR3 is 15 amino acids. The V and J ends lost 0 bases and 3 bases respectively, with 12 bases between them. The CDR3 DNA is TGCGCCAGCAGCTTGGATGGGAGGGTGGACACTGAAGCTTTCTTT. It translates to CASSLDGRVDTEAFF.

This clonotype was seen only a few times. J is TRBJ2-4 and V is TRBV7-2, with TRBD1 matching 7 bases. CDR3 size: 13 residues. The junction had 5 bases not matched to a gene; V was cut back by 5 bases and J by 7 bases. The V gene's germline CDR1 is SGHTA and CDR2 FQGNSA. The CDR3 is CASSPTGWNIQYF. The DNA of the CDR3 is TGTGCCAGCAGCCCGACAGGGTGGAACATTCAGTACTTC.

This clonotype was detected ten times or more. The rearrangement links TRBV7-6 to TRBJ2-3; TRBD1 matches at 7 bases. Germline V gene lookup returns CDR1 SGHVS and CDR2 FNYEAQ. V gave up 4 bases and J gave up 3 bases; unmatched junction bases: 4. This CDR3 contains 14 residues. The CDR3 DNA is TGTGCCAGCAGCTCAATACAGGGGACAGATACGCAGTATTTT. Its protein product is CASSSIQGTDTQYF.

The V gene is TRBV7-8, the J gene TRBJ1-5; no firm D call. Trimming took 3 bases from V and 7 from J, leaving 16 bases between them. The CDR3 sequence is 15 residues long. Germline V gene data show CDR1 as SGHVS and CDR2 as FQNEAQ. CDR3 amino acids: CASSFMIDLGQPQHF. The CDR3 region has the DNA TGTGCCAGCAGCTTCATGATAGACCTGGGGCAGCCCCAGCATTTT.

This clonotype was found many times. This chain joins TRBV11-3 and TRBJ2-5, with a possible D match to TRBD1 (7 bases). With 8 bases removed from V and 5 bases from J, the gap between germline ends came to 21 bases. This CDR3 region has 15 residues. Germline V gene sequence: CDR1 SGHNT, CDR2 YENEEA. The CDR3, as DNA: TGTGCCAGCCTTGGAGGTCTGACAGGGAGGGAGACCCAGTACTTC. This encodes CASLGGLTGRETQYF.

This clonotype was found many times. The gene calls are TRBV7-2 and TRBJ1-4; D gene ambiguous. The CDR3 extends over 13 amino acids. V lost 1 base and J lost 8, with 8 bases in between. Germline assignment: CDR1 SGHTA and CDR2 FQGNSA. The CDR3 is CASSLGPREKLFF. CDR3 bases: TGTGCCAGCAGCTTAGGGCCGAGGGAAAAACTGTTTTTT.

This clonotype came up a few times. The V gene is TRBV27, the J gene TRBJ1-1, with TRBD1 as a possible D gene (5 bases). The CDR3 sequence is 13 residues long. Germline V gene sequence: CDR1 MNHEY, CDR2 SMNVEV (reference sequence). Trimming pared 1 base from V and 8 bases from J, leaving 11 bases between. The CDR3 reads CASSLFLGQEAFF. For the CDR3, the DNA is TGTGCCAGCAGTTTATTCTTGGGGCAGGAAGCTTTCTTT.

A few counts support this clonotype. The rearrangement uses TRBV6-6 and TRBJ2-7; D remains ambiguous. There are 14 residues in the CDR3. CDR1 MNHNY and CDR2 SVGAGI come from the germline V gene (reference sequence). The ends were cut back, 7 bases at V and 3 bases at J, with 16 bases in the middle. The DNA of the CDR3 is TGTGCCAGCACCCCGGCAGGACGGCACTACGAGCAGTACTTC. Translating it yields CASTPAGRHYEQYF.

This clonotype occurred a few times. This chain uses TRBV4-2 with TRBJ2-1; tentatively, D is TRBD2 (7 bases). CDR3 length equals 16 residues. CDR1 is LGHNA, CDR2 YNFKEQ, per germline. The ends were cut back, 0 bases at V and 7 bases at J, with 16 bases in the middle. The DNA for the CDR3 is TGTGCCAGCAGCCAAGATCTAGCCGGGGGGCGGAATGAGCAGTTCTTC. It encodes CASSQDLAGGRNEQFF.

The rearrangement joins TRBV19 to TRBJ2-3; D gene ambiguous. The CDR3 sequence is 14 residues long. The V and J ends lost 5 bases and 5 bases respectively, with 14 bases between them. From germline, CDR1 is LNHDA and CDR2 SQIVND (reference sequence). The CDR3 sequence: CASSLTRRQDTQYF. CDR3 bases: TGTGCCAGTAGTCTGACACGACGCCAAGATACGCAGTATTTT. The full variable domain, rest sourced from reference TRBV19 and TRBJ2-3, is DGGITQSPKYLFRKEGQNVTLSCEQNLNHDAMYWYRQDPGQGLRLIYYSQIVNDFQKGDIAEGYSVSREKKESFPLTVTSAQKNPTAFYLCASSLTRRQDTQYFGPGTRLTVL.